The 24 T cell receptor beta chains reported below all come from one sample, sequenced in a study of blood T cell repertoires in acute mononucleosis. Study observations and caveats: GLC-BM selection appeared to involve both TCR alpha and beta chains.

Time point defined: convalescence about 6 months (5-8 months) after acute presentation (visit 7). The protocol was immunoSEQ multiplex PCR, while the TCRdb copy is restricted to in-frame clones and leaves out a portion. Of about 1,700 clones in the sample, around 27% were seen once. Sequences were derived from EBV GLC epitope tetramer+ CD8+ T cells sorted from PBMCs, sampled during convalescence from infectious mononucleosis. Subset defined: CD8 T cells binding tetramer with EBV BMLF1 280-288 peptide (GLC-BM). These TCRs come from a woman aged 18-30 years with infectious mononucleosis caused by EBV.

This clone was counted a few times. V and J are TRBV6-5 and TRBJ1-1, with unresolved D. Germline V gene data show CDR1 as MNHEY and CDR2 as SVGAGI. Between the trimmed V and J ends, which lost 7 bases and 3 bases, there was a span of 15 bases. The CDR3 covers 14 residues. This CDR3 is CASTNRKSDTEAFF. The CDR3, as DNA: TGTGCCAGCACCAACCGGAAATCGGACACTGAAGCTTTCTTT.

Ten or more counts support this clone. The chain links TRBV7-8 to TRBJ1-5; 8 nucleotides match TRBD1. Germline CDR1 reads SGHVS; CDR2 reads FQNEAQ. The CDR3 runs to 16 residues. V lost 4 bases, J lost 3 bases, and 8 bases stayed unmatched. The DNA of the CDR3 is TGTGCCAGCAGCTATGGACAGGGTGGGTACAATCAGCCCCAGCATTTT. Protein sequence: CASSYGQGGYNQPQHF.

On this clone: Given a far larger clone just one base away, this is likely a sequencing read error. Other DNA sequences in the same sample also yield this CDR3. The chain is built from TRBV5-1 and TRBJ2-4; a weak D match, TRBD2 (6 bases). V was clipped by 4 bases and J by 9 bases, with 14 bases between them. The germline V gene has CDR1 SGHRS and CDR2 YFSETQ. There are 13 residues in the CDR3. CDR3 DNA: TGCGCCAGCAGCCAGTCTCCCGGGGGCATTCAGTACTTC. It translates to CASSQSPGGIQYF.

A note on this clone: A read error is possible here, since a much larger clone lies one base away. Other DNA sequences from this sample encode an identical CDR3 as well. The chain combines TRBV29-1 with TRBJ1-2; possible D gene TRBD1, 6 bases. In germline, CDR1 is SQVTM, CDR2 ANQGSEA. This CDR3 spans 12 amino acids. V was pared by 3 bases and J by 12 bases, with 17 bases between. This CDR3 is CSVDGAGAGDTF. Written as DNA, the CDR3 is TGCAGCGTTGATGGGGCGGGGGCTGGGGACACCTTC.

In its sample, this clone was seen many times. The junction departs from the called germline gene at one end, perhaps through a read error. J is TRBJ2-1 and V is TRBV9, with 7 bases that match TRBD2. Germline CDR1 is SGDLS and CDR2 is YYNGEE. The CDR3 runs to 13 residues. The CDR3 region is CTSSVAGGDEQFF. For the CDR3, the DNA is TGTACCAGCAGCGTAGCGGGTGGGGATGAGCAGTTCTTC.

At least ten counts were recorded for this clone. The sample has other DNA sequences that encode this CDR3 too. The chain couples TRBV9 to TRBJ2-1, with TRBD2 matching over 11 bases. CDR1 and CDR2 from the germline V gene are SGDLS and YYNGEE. CDR3 size: 15 residues. V lost 4 bases to trimming and J lost 8 bases; unmatched junction nucleotides: 8. The CDR3 DNA reads as TGTGCCAGCAGCCCCACTAGCGGGAGTGTATATGAGCAGTTCTTC. Protein: CASSPTSGSVYEQFF.

Concerning this clone itself: The likely explanation is a read error, given a far larger clone one base away. The chain recombines TRBV19 with TRBJ2-7; 8 bases are shared with TRBD2. Trimming took 6 bases from V and 7 from J; bases not matched to a gene: 11. CDR1 and CDR2 from the germline V gene are LNHDA and SQIVND (reference sequence). This CDR3 has 14 amino acids. CDR3 nucleotides: TGTGCCAGTAGGCAGACTAGCGAATACAATGAGCAGTACTTC. This translates into CASRQTSEYNEQYF.

This clone was seen a few times. A far larger clone is one base from this, pointing to a likely read error. The gene calls are TRBV6-6 and TRBJ2-1; 8 nucleotides agree with TRBD2. CDR3 length equals 15 residues. The germline CDR1 and CDR2 sequences are MNHNY and SVGAGI (reference sequence). Here the CDR3 DNA reads TGTGCCAGCAGCCCGACCAGCGGGAGTGTCTATGAGCAGCTCTTC. Amino acids: CASSPTSGSVYEQLF.

This clone was counted between two and nine times. A far larger clone is a single base away, which makes a read error likely. The rearrangement joins TRBV2 to TRBJ2-1, with TRBD2 identical over 7 bases. V lost 8 bases and J lost 6; bases outside the gene matches: 13. The CDR3 length is 15 residues. Germline values: CDR1 SNHLY, CDR2 FYNNEI. The CDR3 DNA reads TGTGCCAGCTCCGACGGGACTATTCTCCCCAATGAGCAGTTCTTC. Protein sequence: CASSDGTILPNEQFF.

Regarding this clone: A read error may be the cause here, since a much bigger clone is one base away. V usage is TRBV5-6 and J usage is TRBJ2-1; 8 positions match TRBD1. Germline-derived CDR1 and CDR2 are SGHDT and YYEEEE. This CDR3 region has 14 residues. Germline trimming cut 7 bases from V and 7 bases from J; bases unmatched to any gene: 10. The DNA of the CDR3 is TGTGCCAGCGAGCTCTGGACAGGGCATAATGAGCAGTTCTTC. It encodes CASELWTGHNEQFF.

This clone was recorded at least ten times. A far larger clone lies a single base away; this is likely a read error. The V gene is TRBV27, the J gene TRBJ2-7, with D possibly matching TRBD2 (6 bases). Trimming pared 6 bases from V and 7 bases from J, leaving 22 bases between. There are 15 residues in the CDR3. The germline gives CDR1 MNHEY, CDR2 SMNVEV (reference sequence). CDR3 in DNA: TGTGCCAGCAGCACCGTAACTAGCTCCTACAATGAGCAGTACTTC. This gives the protein CASSTVTSSYNEQYF.

Notes on this clone: A much larger clonotype is one base distant, so this may be a read error. Other DNA sequences in the sample encode the same CDR3. The genes are TRBV5-1 and TRBJ2-4; TRBD2 is a possible D gene (6 bases). Germline CDR1 SGHRS, CDR2 YFSETQ. The length of the CDR3 is 13 residues. The CDR3 bases are TGTGCCAGCAGCCAGTCTCCCGGGGGCATTCAGTACTTC. Its protein is CASSQSPGGIQYF.

Worth noting for this clone: This likely traces to a read error, being one base from a far larger clone. This sequence joins TRBV29-1 and TRBJ2-7; the D gene could be TRBD1 or TRBD2 (6 bases each). Germline lookup yields CDR1 SQVTM and CDR2 ANQGSEA. This CDR3 has 13 amino acids. Trimming cost V 3 bases and J 5 bases, with 14 bases left between them. As DNA, the CDR3 is TGCAGCGTTGAGGGGGGCGAAGCCGACGAGCAGTACTTC. It is translated as CSVEGGEADEQYF.

On this clone itself: A much larger clone lies one base from this, so it may be a read error. This chain connects TRBV6-5 to TRBJ2-4, with D perhaps TRBD2 (6 bases). The germline gives CDR1 MNHEY, CDR2 SVGAGI. This CDR3 region has 13 residues. Trimming took 6 bases from V and 9 from J, leaving 15 bases between them. The CDR3 nucleotides read TGTGCCAGCAGCCAGTCTCCCGGGGGCATTCAGTACTTC. Translated: CASSQSPGGIQYF.

This clone turned up a few times. A junction end diverges from the germline sequence, so it may reflect a read error. J is TRBJ2-1 and V is TRBV27, with D maybe TRBD2 (6 bases). Germline loops: CDR1 MNHEY, CDR2 SMNVEV (reference sequence). The CDR3 runs 15 residues. CDR3 DNA: TGTGCCAGCAGCTCCGTAACTAGCTCCTACTATGAGCAGTTCTTC. Translation: CASSSVTSSYYEQFF.

Note on this clone: A far larger clone is a single base away, which makes a read error likely. V gene TRBV29-1 combines with J gene TRBJ2-7; 7 bases map to TRBD2. V was clipped by 5 bases and J by 7 bases; unmatched bases: 11. The germline V gene encodes CDR1 SQVTM and CDR2 ANQGSEA. This CDR3 region has 13 residues. CDR3 DNA: TGCAGCGTTTTACCGGGACTACTCAATGAGCAGTACTTC. Protein: CSVLPGLLNEQYF.

This clone was recorded at least ten times. The germline gene is not matched at one end of the junction; a read error may be the cause. The identical CDR3 is also encoded by other nucleotide sequences in the sample. The chain is built from TRBV29-1 and TRBJ1-2; TRBD1 might be the D (6 bases). The CDR3 consists of 12 residues. The V gene's germline CDR1 is SQVTM and CDR2 ANQGSEA. The DNA of the CDR3 is TGCCGCGTTGAAGGGGTGGGGGCTGGGGACACCTTC. Amino acid sequence: CRVEGVGAGDTF. Supplemented by reference TRBV29-1 and TRBJ1-2, the full variable domain reads SAVISQKPSRDICQRGTSLTIQCQVDSQVTMMFWYRQQPGQSLTLIATANQGSEATYESGFVIDKFPISRPNLTFSTLTVSNMSPEDSSIYLCRVEGVGAGDTFGSGTRLTVV.

To note about this clone: A much larger clone sits a single nucleotide away, making a read error possible. The chain has TRBV29-1 and TRBJ1-2, with 7 bases aligning to TRBD1. CDR3 length: 12 residues. Germline loops: CDR1 SQVTM, CDR2 ANQGSEA. The CDR3 loop reads CWVDGEGAGDTF. CDR3 in DNA: TGCTGGGTTGACGGGGAGGGGGCTGGGGACACCTTC. The full variable domain, in which reference TRBV29-1 and TRBJ1-2 provide the parts outside the CDR3, is SAVISQKPSRDICQRGTSLTIQCQVDSQVTMMFWYRQQPGQSLTLIATANQGSEATYESGFVIDKFPISRPNLTFSTLTVSNMSPEDSSIYLCWVDGEGAGDTFGSGTRLTVV.

The sample holds many counts of this clone. Being one base from a much bigger clone, this may be a read error. The V and J genes are TRBV6-4 and TRBJ2-1, with TRBD1 identical over 7 bases. CDR3 length: 17 amino acids. The germline V gene encodes CDR1 MRHNA and CDR2 SNTAGT. The CDR3 loop is CASSYPTGHSSYNEQVF. The CDR3, as DNA: TGTGCCAGCAGTTACCCGACAGGGCATAGCTCCTACAATGAGCAGGTCTTC.

Details on this clone: It is likely a read error: a sequence one base away is far more abundant. The sample contains more than one DNA sequence encoding this CDR3. The chain recombines TRBV5-4 with TRBJ2-1; the match to TRBD2 covers 12 bases. Germline V CDR1 and CDR2: SGHNT, YYREEE (reference sequence). The CDR3 runs to 17 residues. The CDR3, as DNA: TGCGCCAGCAGCCTAGGACTAGCGGGGCGCTCCTACAATGAGCAGTTCTTC. Translating it yields CASSLGLAGRSYNEQFF.

To note about this clone: This likely stems from a read error, as it lies one base from a far larger clone. The chain links TRBV4-1 to TRBJ2-7; 12 nucleotides align to TRBD1. Germline V gene sequence: CDR1 MGHRA, CDR2 YSYEKL. The CDR3 runs to 14 residues. V shed 8 bases, J shed 7 bases, and the junction held 9 bases outside the gene matches. CDR3 residues: CASCPGTGGSEQYF. The CDR3 DNA reads as TGCGCCAGCTGCCCCGGGACAGGGGGCTCAGAGCAGTACTTC.

Concerning this clone itself: A single base is all that separates this from a far larger clone, so a read error is likely. This chain joins TRBV9 and TRBJ1-2; TRBD1 might be the D (5 bases). The germline V and J ends were trimmed by 3 bases and 1 base, with 16 bases remaining between them. The CDR3 consists of 16 residues. CDR1 is SGDLS, CDR2 YYNGEE, per germline. The CDR3 coding sequence is TGTGCCAGCAGCGACGACGACCTACAGGTTAACTATGGCTACACCTTC. This gives the protein CASSDDDLQVNYGYTF.

There are a few counts of this clone. This chain uses TRBV29-1 with TRBJ2-4, with 8 bases identical to TRBD1. The J call may not be correct, given that the DNA end is closer to TRBJ2-7. The CDR3 loop spans 14 amino acids. From germline, CDR1 is SQVTM and CDR2 ANQGSEA. The CDR3 protein is CSVAGTGSFYEQYF. The DNA for the CDR3 is TGCAGCGTCGCCGGGACAGGCTCATTCTACGAGCAGTACTTC.

On this clone itself: A read error is the likely source, as a far larger clone sits one nucleotide away. Other DNA sequences in the same sample also yield this CDR3. This chain uses TRBV29-1 with TRBJ1-1; 8 nucleotides match TRBD1. The CDR3 contains 13 residues. Germline CDR1 reads SQVTM; CDR2 reads ANQGSEA. J lost 1 base, V lost 6 bases, and 4 bases had no gene match. CDR3 sequence reads: CSVWGQANTEAFF. The CDR3 DNA follows: TGCAGCGTGTGGGGACAGGCGAACACTGAAGCTTTCTTT.